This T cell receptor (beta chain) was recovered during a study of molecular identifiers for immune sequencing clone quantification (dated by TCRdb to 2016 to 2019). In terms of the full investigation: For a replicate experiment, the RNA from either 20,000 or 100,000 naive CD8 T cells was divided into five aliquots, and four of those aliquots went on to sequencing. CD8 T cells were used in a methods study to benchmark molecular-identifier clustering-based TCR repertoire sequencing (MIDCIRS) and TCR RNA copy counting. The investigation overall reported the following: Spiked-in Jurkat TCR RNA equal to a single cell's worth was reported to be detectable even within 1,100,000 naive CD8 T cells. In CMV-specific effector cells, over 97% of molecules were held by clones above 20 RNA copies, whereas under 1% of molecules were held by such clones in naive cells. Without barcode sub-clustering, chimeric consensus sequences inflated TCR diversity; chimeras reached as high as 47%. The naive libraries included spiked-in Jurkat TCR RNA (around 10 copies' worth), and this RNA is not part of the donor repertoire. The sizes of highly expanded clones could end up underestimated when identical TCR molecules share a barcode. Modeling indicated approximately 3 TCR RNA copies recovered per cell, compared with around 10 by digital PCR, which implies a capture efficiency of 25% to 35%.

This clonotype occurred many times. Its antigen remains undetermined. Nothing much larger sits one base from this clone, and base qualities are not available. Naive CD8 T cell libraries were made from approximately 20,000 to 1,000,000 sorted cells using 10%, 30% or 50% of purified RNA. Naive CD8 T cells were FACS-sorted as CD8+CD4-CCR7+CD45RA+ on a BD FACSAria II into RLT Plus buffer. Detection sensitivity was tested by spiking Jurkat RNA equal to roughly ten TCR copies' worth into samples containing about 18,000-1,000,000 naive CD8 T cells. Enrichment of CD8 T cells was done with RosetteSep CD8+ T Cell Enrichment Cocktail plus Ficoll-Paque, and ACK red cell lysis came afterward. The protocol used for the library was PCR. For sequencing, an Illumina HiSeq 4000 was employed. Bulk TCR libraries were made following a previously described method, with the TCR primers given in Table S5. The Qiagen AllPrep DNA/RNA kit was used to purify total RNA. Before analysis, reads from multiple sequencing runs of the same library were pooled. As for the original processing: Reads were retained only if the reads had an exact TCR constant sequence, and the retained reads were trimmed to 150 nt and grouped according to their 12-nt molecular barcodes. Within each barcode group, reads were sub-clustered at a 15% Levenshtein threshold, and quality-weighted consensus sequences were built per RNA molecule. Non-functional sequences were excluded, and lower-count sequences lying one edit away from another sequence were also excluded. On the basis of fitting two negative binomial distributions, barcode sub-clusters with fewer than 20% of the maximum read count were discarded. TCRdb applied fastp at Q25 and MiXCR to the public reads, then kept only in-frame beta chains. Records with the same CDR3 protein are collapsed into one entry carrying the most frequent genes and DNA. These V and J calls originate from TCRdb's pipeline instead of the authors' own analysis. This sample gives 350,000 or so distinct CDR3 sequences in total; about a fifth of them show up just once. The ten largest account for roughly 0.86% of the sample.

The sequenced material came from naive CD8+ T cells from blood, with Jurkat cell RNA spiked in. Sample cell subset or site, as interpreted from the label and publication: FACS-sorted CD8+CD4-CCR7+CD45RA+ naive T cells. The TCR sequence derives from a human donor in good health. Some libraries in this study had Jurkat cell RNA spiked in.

The CDR3 amino acid sequence is: CASSTIPEAAEQFF. Here is the DNA: TGTGCCAGCAGCACTATCCCCGAGGCCGCGGAGCAGTTCTTC. The sequence links TRBV6-5 to TRBJ2-1, with no D gene named confidently. Inclusive of the bounding cysteine and phenylalanine, the CDR3 is 14 residues long. Only the CDR3 region is kept as DNA, spanning 42 bases read in frame from base 1. For CDR1 and CDR2, the germline V gene lists MNHEY and SVGAGI. A distance of 19 bases separates the germline ends of V and J, which lose 6 bases and 10 bases respectively.